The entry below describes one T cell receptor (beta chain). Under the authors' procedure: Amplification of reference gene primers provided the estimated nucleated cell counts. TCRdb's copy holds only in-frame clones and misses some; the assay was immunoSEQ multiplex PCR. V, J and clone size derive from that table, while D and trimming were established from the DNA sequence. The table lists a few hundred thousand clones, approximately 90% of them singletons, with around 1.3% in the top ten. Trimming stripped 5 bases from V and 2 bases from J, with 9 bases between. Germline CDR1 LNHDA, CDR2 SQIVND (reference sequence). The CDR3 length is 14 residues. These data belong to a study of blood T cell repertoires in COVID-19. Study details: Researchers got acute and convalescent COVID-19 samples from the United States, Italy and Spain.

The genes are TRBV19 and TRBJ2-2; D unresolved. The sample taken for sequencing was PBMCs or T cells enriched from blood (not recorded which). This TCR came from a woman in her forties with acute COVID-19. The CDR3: CASSSQTNTGELFF. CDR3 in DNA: TGTGCCAGTAGTTCACAGACAAACACCGGGGAGCTGTTTTTT.